These T cell receptor beta chains were read from a single sample in a study of tumor and adjacent non-tumor tissue in lung cancer. TCRdb passed the multiplex PCR reads through MiXCR, listing each CDR3 protein once. Of around 76,000 distinct CDR3 sequences listed, approximately 82% are singletons. The sequenced sample consisted of distant non-tumor lung tissue. The receptors stem from a man between 65 and 80 years old with non-small cell lung cancer. Both conserved end residues are part of each CDR3. D genes are given only for firm matches. Where a row states a size, it is once, few, many or the class of an expanded clone; other rows omit it.

clone_size: .; j_call: TRBJ2-7; v_call: TRBV20-1; d_call: TRBD2; cdr3_nt: TGCAGTATTAGAGAAGGAGTAGCGGGGATCTACGAGCAGTACTTC; cdr3_aa: CSIREGVAGIYEQYF
clone_size: few; j_call: TRBJ2-5; v_call: TRBV29-1; d_call: .; cdr3_nt: TGTATCGTGGCTGACAGGTTCCAAAAGACCCAGTACTTC; cdr3_aa: CIVADRFQKTQYF
clone_size: .; j_call: TRBJ2-7; v_call: TRBV5-1; d_call: TRBD1; cdr3_nt: TGCGCCAGCAGATTGGACGGACAGGCCCTCGAGCAGTACTTC; cdr3_aa: CASRLDGQALEQYF
clone_size: .; j_call: TRBJ2-1; v_call: TRBV20-1; d_call: .; cdr3_nt: TGCAGTGCCATGTGGGAGGCCTACTACAATGAGCAGTTCTTC; cdr3_aa: CSAMWEAYYNEQFF
clone_size: .; j_call: TRBJ2-3; v_call: TRBV29-1; d_call: TRBD1; cdr3_nt: TGCAGCTTACCCCAATATGTGACAGGGGGGGAAACAGATACGCAGTATTTT; cdr3_aa: CSLPQYVTGGETDTQYF
clone_size: .; j_call: TRBJ2-7; v_call: TRBV29-1; d_call: .; cdr3_nt: TGCAGGGTTGATGACGGGTCCTACGAGCAGGACTTC; cdr3_aa: CRVDDGSYEQDF
clone_size: .; j_call: TRBJ1-3; v_call: TRBV6-6; d_call: TRBD1; cdr3_nt: TGTACAAGCAGTAACCGACAGGGTTCCCTCTCTGGAAACACAATATATTTT; cdr3_aa: CTSSNRQGSLSGNTIYF
clone_size: few; j_call: TRBJ2-5; v_call: TRBV11-2; d_call: TRBD1; cdr3_nt: TGTGCCACCTCCCGACAGGGTGAGACCCAGTACTTC; cdr3_aa: CATSRQGETQYF
clone_size: .; j_call: TRBJ2-1; v_call: TRBV5-1; d_call: .; cdr3_nt: TGCCCCTGCAGCGGGGGACAGGGTTTGAATGAGCAGTTCTTC; cdr3_aa: CPCSGGQGLNEQFF
clone_size: .; j_call: TRBJ2-7; v_call: TRBV6-6; d_call: TRBD1; cdr3_nt: TGTGCCAGCAGTTTGAGGCTTGGGGACAGTGGCACCTACGAGCAGTACTTC; cdr3_aa: CASSLRLGDSGTYEQYF
clone_size: .; j_call: TRBJ1-2; v_call: TRBV6-2/TRBV6-3; d_call: .; cdr3_nt: TGTGCCAGCAGAAGCGGGGGTGGCTACATCTTC; cdr3_aa: CASRSGGGYIF
clone_size: few; j_call: TRBJ1-1; v_call: TRBV13; d_call: TRBD1; cdr3_nt: TGTGCCAGCAGGCCTGGGACAGGTTCGAACAATGAAGCTTTCTTT; cdr3_aa: CASRPGTGSNNEAFF
clone_size: many; j_call: TRBJ2-7; v_call: TRBV29-1; d_call: TRBD1; cdr3_nt: TGCAGCGTCATGACAGGGGCGTCAGACGAGCAGTACTTC; cdr3_aa: CSVMTGASDEQYF
clone_size: .; j_call: TRBJ2-7; v_call: TRBV5-1; d_call: TRBD1; cdr3_nt: TGCGCCAGCAGCCGATTGCCGGGACAGAACACCTACGAGCAGTACTTC; cdr3_aa: CASSRLPGQNTYEQYF
clone_size: .; j_call: TRBJ2-5; v_call: TRBV29-1; d_call: .; cdr3_nt: TGCAGCGCCAAACCCTACCTCCAGACAGGTCGAGGGACCCAGTACTTC; cdr3_aa: CSAKPYLQTGRGTQYF
clone_size: .; j_call: TRBJ1-2; v_call: TRBV6-4; d_call: TRBD1; cdr3_nt: TGTGCCGGCAGTGACACCACCGGGACAGGATTTTTGTCCTTC; cdr3_aa: CAGSDTTGTGFLSF
clone_size: .; j_call: TRBJ2-6; v_call: TRBV5-4; d_call: TRBD1; cdr3_nt: TGTGCCAGCAGCGGCCGGACAGGGCTAAATGGGGCCAACGTCCTGACTTTC; cdr3_aa: CASSGRTGLNGANVLTF
clone_size: .; j_call: TRBJ2-5; v_call: TRBV20-1; d_call: .; cdr3_nt: TGCAGTGCTAGACTACCCCGGGGAATACTGGAGACCCAATACTTC; cdr3_aa: CSARLPRGILETQYF
clone_size: .; j_call: TRBJ1-1; v_call: TRBV7-8; d_call: .; cdr3_nt: TGTGCCAGCGGCTTAGTATGGGGTGACACTGAGGCTTTCTTT; cdr3_aa: CASGLVWGDTEAFF
clone_size: .; j_call: TRBJ2-7; v_call: TRBV29-1; d_call: .; cdr3_nt: TGCAGCGTCGGGCAGGAGGCCTACGAGCACTACTTC; cdr3_aa: CSVGQEAYEHYF
clone_size: few; j_call: TRBJ2-2; v_call: TRBV11-2; d_call: TRBD1; cdr3_nt: TGTGCCAGCAGCATAGTGGGTACAGGGGTTGCCGGGGAGTTGTTTTTT; cdr3_aa: CASSIVGTGVAGELFF
clone_size: .; j_call: TRBJ1-6; v_call: TRBV11-2; d_call: .; cdr3_nt: TGTGCCAGCAGCTTATTTAGAGACTGGAATTCACCCCTCCACTTT; cdr3_aa: CASSLFRDWNSPLHF
clone_size: once; j_call: TRBJ2-1; v_call: TRBV7-3; d_call: .; cdr3_nt: TGTACCAGCAGCTTATCCGGCACTAAGCATTTCTTC; cdr3_aa: CTSSLSGTKHFF
clone_size: many; j_call: TRBJ1-4; v_call: TRBV30; d_call: TRBD1; cdr3_nt: TGTGCCTGGAGTGTACAGGCAGGGGGGGGTGAAAAACTGTTTTTT; cdr3_aa: CAWSVQAGGGEKLFF
clone_size: .; j_call: TRBJ2-3; v_call: TRBV4-2; d_call: .; cdr3_nt: TGTGCCAGCAGCCAAGCGGACGGAACCACAGATACGCTGTATTTT; cdr3_aa: CASSQADGTTDTLYF
clone_size: once; j_call: TRBJ2-1; v_call: TRBV19; d_call: .; cdr3_nt: TGTGCCAGTAGTACCGCAGGAAATGAGCAGTTCTTC; cdr3_aa: CASSTAGNEQFF
clone_size: .; j_call: TRBJ2-5; v_call: TRBV4-2; d_call: .; cdr3_nt: TGTGCCATCAGCCGCCGAGGTAACGGTAATGAGGAGACCCAGTACTTC; cdr3_aa: CAISRRGNGNEETQYF
clone_size: many; j_call: TRBJ1-2; v_call: TRBV4-1; d_call: TRBD1; cdr3_nt: TGCGCCAGCAGCCGCGACAGGGGATTATTGGTCTATGGCTACACCTTC; cdr3_aa: CASSRDRGLLVYGYTF
clone_size: once; j_call: TRBJ2-5; v_call: TRBV5-4; d_call: .; cdr3_nt: TGCGCCAGCAGCTGGAGGGGGGGTAACCAAGAGAACCAGTACTTC; cdr3_aa: CASSWRGGNQENQYF
clone_size: .; j_call: TRBJ1-5; v_call: TRBV20-1; d_call: .; cdr3_nt: TGCACTGCTCAAATACCCGGGGATAATCAACCCCAGCATTTT; cdr3_aa: CTAQIPGDNQPQHF
clone_size: .; j_call: TRBJ2-1; v_call: TRBV11-2; d_call: .; cdr3_nt: TGTGCCAGCAGCCCAACCGGGACAGGGGTCCTAGCGGGGTACAATGAGCAGTTCTTC; cdr3_aa: CASSPTGTGVLAGYNEQFF
clone_size: .; j_call: TRBJ2-3; v_call: TRBV12-3/TRBV12-4; d_call: .; cdr3_nt: TGTGCCAGCAGTTTAGGGCAGAGTTCCACAGATACGCACTATTTT; cdr3_aa: CASSLGQSSTDTHYF
clone_size: once; j_call: TRBJ2-1; v_call: TRBV4-1; d_call: .; cdr3_nt: TGTGCCAGCAGCCAAGACCCCGGGGGACACACCCACAATGAGCAGTTCTTC; cdr3_aa: CASSQDPGGHTHNEQFF
clone_size: .; j_call: TRBJ2-2; v_call: TRBV20-1; d_call: .; cdr3_nt: TGCAGTGATAGAGAGTTGGGAGACACCGGGGAGCTGTTTTTT; cdr3_aa: CSDRELGDTGELFF
clone_size: .; j_call: TRBJ2-3; v_call: TRBV6-2/TRBV6-3; d_call: .; cdr3_nt: TGTGCCAGCAGCGGGTACATGGGGAATACGCTGTATTTT; cdr3_aa: CASSGYMGNTLYF
clone_size: once; j_call: TRBJ1-4; v_call: TRBV4-2; d_call: .; cdr3_nt: TGTGCCAGCAGCCAAGTACCGTTGGGAGTAGCTAATGAAATAGTGTTTTTT; cdr3_aa: CASSQVPLGVANEIVFF
clone_size: once; j_call: TRBJ2-7; v_call: TRBV4-1; d_call: TRBD2; cdr3_nt: TGCGCCAGCTTACGGACACTAGCGGGAGAGGGGGACGAGCAGTACTTC; cdr3_aa: CASLRTLAGEGDEQYF
clone_size: .; j_call: TRBJ2-7; v_call: TRBV28; d_call: .; cdr3_nt: TGTGCCAGCAGTATACATCTACAGGGAAGGTCCTACGAGCAGTACTTC; cdr3_aa: CASSIHLQGRSYEQYF
clone_size: once; j_call: TRBJ2-1; v_call: TRBV10-2; d_call: TRBD2; cdr3_nt: TGCGCCAGCAGGGGACTAGCGGGAGTCCCCCTCAATGAGCAGTTCTTC; cdr3_aa: CASRGLAGVPLNEQFF
clone_size: .; j_call: TRBJ1-2; v_call: TRBV11-2; d_call: TRBD1; cdr3_nt: TGCGCCAGTTCGGCGACAGGGGGTTACTATGGCTACACCTTC; cdr3_aa: CASSATGGYYGYTF
clone_size: .; j_call: TRBJ1-1; v_call: TRBV4-3; d_call: .; cdr3_nt: TGTGCCAGCAACCAAGAGTCCTACGGCGAAGCTTTCTTT; cdr3_aa: CASNQESYGEAFF
clone_size: .; j_call: TRBJ1-1; v_call: TRBV4-1; d_call: TRBD1; cdr3_nt: TGCGCCAGCAGCCAAGGACAGGGCTTTAACACTGAAGCTATCTTT; cdr3_aa: CASSQGQGFNTEAIF
clone_size: .; j_call: TRBJ2-5; v_call: TRBV6-6; d_call: .; cdr3_nt: TGTGCCAAAAGTCTCGTGAGGGGTGAGACCCAGTACTTC; cdr3_aa: CAKSLVRGETQYF
clone_size: once; j_call: TRBJ1-2; v_call: TRBV6-6; d_call: .; cdr3_nt: TGTGCCAGCAGCCCTAGACAGGTCTTAAGGCACTACACCTTC; cdr3_aa: CASSPRQVLRHYTF
clone_size: .; j_call: TRBJ2-2; v_call: TRBV13; d_call: .; cdr3_nt: TGTGCCAGCAGCTTTGTGACAGGTTCGGTCAACGGGGAGCTGTTTTTT; cdr3_aa: CASSFVTGSVNGELFF